These T cell receptor beta chains were read from a single sample in a study of cytomegalovirus exposure and HLA in healthy donors. TCRdb keeps only in-frame clones here, not all; method: immunoSEQ multiplex PCR. Its table records tens of thousands of clones. The material sequenced was PBMCs. The receptors shown here come from a man aged 40-50 years in good health and CMV-seronegative. The CDR3 runs from the conserved cysteine through the conserved F or W. The D gene is left open where the match is weak.

j_gene: TRBJ1-5; d_gene: -; v_gene: TRBV6-6; CDR3nt: TGTGCCAGCAACAAAAACAGCAATCAGCCCCAGCATTTT; CDR3aa: CASNKNSNQPQHF
j_gene: TRBJ2-2; d_gene: -; v_gene: TRBV7-3; CDR3nt: TGTGCCAGCAGATCAACAGGGAGCACCGGGGAGCTGTTTTTT; CDR3aa: CASRSTGSTGELFF
j_gene: TRBJ2-2; d_gene: TRBD2; v_gene: TRBV6-6; CDR3nt: TGTGCCAGCAGTTTTCTAGCGGGGGGGCGTACCGGGGAGCTGTTTTTT; CDR3aa: CASSFLAGGRTGELFF
j_gene: TRBJ2-2; d_gene: -; v_gene: TRBV18; CDR3nt: TGTGCCAGCTCACCGGACAGGAACACCGGGGAGCTGTTTTTT; CDR3aa: CASSPDRNTGELFF
j_gene: TRBJ2-7; d_gene: -; v_gene: TRBV30; CDR3nt: TGTGCCTGGAGTCCACAGTCGCACGAGCAGTACTTC; CDR3aa: CAWSPQSHEQYF
j_gene: TRBJ1-2; d_gene: TRBD1; v_gene: TRBV23-1; CDR3nt: TGCGCCAGCAGTCTCGACAGGGTCCGGTATGGCTACACCTTC; CDR3aa: CASSLDRVRYGYTF
j_gene: TRBJ1-2; d_gene: TRBD1; v_gene: TRBV4-1; CDR3nt: TGCGCCAGCAGCCAAGCGCATGAGGGGGCTAAATATGGCTACACCTTC; CDR3aa: CASSQAHEGAKYGYTF
j_gene: TRBJ1-1; d_gene: -; v_gene: TRBV7-2; CDR3nt: TGTGCCAGCAGCTTGGGCGGGGAGGGCACTGAAGCTTTCTTT; CDR3aa: CASSLGGEGTEAFF
j_gene: TRBJ1-1; d_gene: TRBD1; v_gene: TRBV5-6; CDR3nt: TGTGCCAGCAGCTCTGACAGGGCCACTGAAGCTTTCTTT; CDR3aa: CASSSDRATEAFF
j_gene: TRBJ1-1; d_gene: -; v_gene: TRBV5-6; CDR3nt: TGTGCCAGCAGCGGGGCAGGGCCTGAAGCTTTCTTT; CDR3aa: CASSGAGPEAFF
j_gene: TRBJ1-2; d_gene: -; v_gene: TRBV7-8; CDR3nt: TGTGCCAGCAGCGCAGACGGCGGCCACCTTAGCTACACCTTC; CDR3aa: CASSADGGHLSYTF
j_gene: TRBJ1-5; d_gene: -; v_gene: TRBV4-1; CDR3nt: TGCGCCAGCAGCCAAGAAGGAACAGGGAATCAGCCCCAGCATTTT; CDR3aa: CASSQEGTGNQPQHF
j_gene: TRBJ2-3; d_gene: TRBD2; v_gene: TRBV11-3; CDR3nt: TGTGCCAGCAGCTTAGAATTTCCGGGGGGTAACACAGATACGCAGTATTTT; CDR3aa: CASSLEFPGGNTDTQYF
j_gene: TRBJ1-2; d_gene: -; v_gene: TRBV5-4; CDR3nt: TGTGCCAGCAGTCTGGACAGAAACTATGGCTACACCTTC; CDR3aa: CASSLDRNYGYTF
j_gene: TRBJ2-7; d_gene: -; v_gene: TRBV9; CDR3nt: TGTGCCAGCAGCGTAGCGGGACACAACTACGAGCAGTACTTC; CDR3aa: CASSVAGHNYEQYF
j_gene: TRBJ2-7; d_gene: -; v_gene: TRBV6-5; CDR3nt: TGTGCCAGCAGTTACAGCCAGGGAAAATGGGAGCAGTACTTC; CDR3aa: CASSYSQGKWEQYF
j_gene: TRBJ1-2; d_gene: -; v_gene: TRBV9; CDR3nt: TGTGCCAGCAGGGGGAGTTCGGTCTCCGGCGCGGCTGCCCTGGGGGGCTACACCTTC; CDR3aa: CASRGSSVSGAAALGGYTF